This T cell receptor (beta chain) was identified in a study of OX40 agonist ivuxolimab in advanced cancers. Study conclusions and caveats: CD8+ T cells (on average) carried more expanded clones than CD4+ T cells.

As for this clone: The antigen is not known.

Profiled with immunoSEQ multiplex PCR; TCRdb holds only in-frame clones, not every one. The sample contains 72,000 or so clones, around 90% of which appear only once. Excluded were patients having autoimmune disease history or systemic immunosuppression. Germline CDR1 is SGHAT and CDR2 is FQNNGV. J gave up 1 base and V 5 bases, and 6 bases lay outside the gene matches. This CDR3 has 15 residues. J is TRBJ2-7 and V is TRBV11-2; TRBD1 matches at 9 bases. This clonotype was sampled from an adult with an advanced solid tumor such as melanoma, head and neck, liver or kidney cancer. The specimen was CD4+ or CD8+ T cells sorted from blood, collected in a trial of the OX40 agonist ivuxolimab. The CDR3 bases are TGTGCCAGCAGCACACAGGGGGCTGTATCCTACGAGCAGTACTTC. Encoded protein: CASSTQGAVSYEQYF.